One and the same sample provided the 29 T cell receptor beta chains below, sequenced in a study of blood T cell repertoires in COVID-19. Data came from immunoSEQ multiplex PCR; TCRdb stores just in-frame clones and leaves some out. Among 150,000 to 180,000 clones listed, roughly four fifths were seen once. Sequencing used peripheral blood. These receptors were obtained from a woman aged 55-69 years with acute or convalescent COVID-19.

V and J are TRBV19 and TRBJ1-5; possibly TRBD1 for D (6 bases). This CDR3 contains 12 residues. V shed 5 bases and J shed 6 bases, with 8 bases lying between them. CDR1 and CDR2 (germline): LNHDA, SQIVND (reference sequence). The CDR3 region is CASSLQGQPQHF. In DNA form, the CDR3 reads TGTGCCAGTAGTTTACAGGGTCAGCCCCAGCATTTT.

The genes are TRBV9 and TRBJ2-7; TRBD2 might be the D (6 bases). The CDR3 covers 15 residues. V was shortened by 0 bases and J by 3 bases, with 13 bases between the two germline ends. Germline CDR1 reads SGDLS; CDR2 reads YYNGEE. The CDR3 DNA sequence: TGTGCCAGCAGCGTAGAGGGCGGGGCGAGCTACGAGCAGTACTTC. Translating gives CASSVEGGASYEQYF.

This clone was counted once. The J gene is TRBJ1-5, the V gene TRBV5-1; 10 bases are a match to TRBD1. V shed 3 bases, J shed 1 base, and the junction held 1 base outside the gene matches. The length of the CDR3 is 15 residues. CDR1 is SGHRS, CDR2 YFSETQ, per germline. The CDR3 DNA is TGCGCCAGCAGCTGGACAGGGGGAAGCAATCAGCCCCAGCATTTT. It translates to CASSWTGGSNQPQHF.

The CDR3 DNA reads TGTGCCAGCAGTGAAGTAGGGGGCTGGGGAAGAGGCACTGAAGCTTTCTTT. Amino acids: CASSEVGGWGRGTEAFF. This sequence joins TRBV6-1 and TRBJ1-1; 7 nucleotides agree with TRBD1. Germline lookup yields CDR1 MNHNS and CDR2 SASEGT. This CDR3 has 17 residues. J was trimmed by 4 bases and V by 1 base; bases with no gene match: 12.

The chain uses TRBV5-1 and TRBJ1-1; TRBD1 is a possible D gene (6 bases). This CDR3 is 14 amino acids long. Trimming removed 3 bases at V and 3 bases at J, with 12 bases between. The germline CDR1 and CDR2 sequences are SGHRS and YFSETQ. In DNA form, the CDR3 reads TGCGCCAGCAGCTGGACAGCTGGGGACACTGAAGCTTTCTTT. Translated: CASSWTAGDTEAFF.

This clone was seen many times. Other DNA sequences of this sample code for an identical CDR3. The J gene is TRBJ1-5, the V gene TRBV27; D perhaps matches TRBD1 (5 bases). Per the germline V gene, CDR1 is MNHEY and CDR2 is SMNVEV (reference sequence). V lost 6 bases and J 0 bases, leaving 12 bases between the germline ends. The CDR3 contains 15 residues. The CDR3 region has the DNA TGTGCCAGCAGGCCGGGGGTTATTAGCAATCAGCCCCAGCATTTT. It translates to CASRPGVISNQPQHF.

This chain links TRBV18 with TRBJ1-6; 9 bases match TRBD1. Germline V lookup: CDR1 KGHSH, CDR2 LQKENI. The V gene end was trimmed by 4 bases and the J gene end by 6 bases; junction bases not matched to a gene: 7. The CDR3 loop spans 16 amino acids. Written as DNA, the CDR3 is TGTGCCAGCTCACACTCGGGACAGGGTTCTAATTCACCCCTCCACTTT. The encoded protein is CASSHSGQGSNSPLHF.

The chain couples TRBV7-8 to TRBJ2-7, with D perhaps TRBD2 (6 bases). V was shortened by 2 bases and J by 2 bases, with 10 bases between the two germline ends. CDR1 and CDR2 (germline): SGHVS, FQNEAQ. The CDR3 extends over 14 amino acids. CDR3 sequence (DNA): TGTGCCAGCAGCTTATTGGAGGGTCCCTACGAGCAGTACGTC. This translates into CASSLLEGPYEQYV.

A single count supports this clone. This chain connects TRBV19 to TRBJ1-2; D unclear. V was trimmed by 6 bases and J by 2 bases, leaving 22 bases between them. Germline loops: CDR1 LNHDA, CDR2 SQIVND (reference sequence). The CDR3 covers 17 residues. The CDR3 nucleotides are TGTGCCAGTAGGAACTCAGCGCGGGGAATTATGAACTATGGCTACACCTTC. Amino acids: CASRNSARGIMNYGYTF.

This chain joins TRBV27 and TRBJ1-2; D is unresolved. Germline CDR1 and CDR2: MNHEY and SMNVEV (reference sequence). Trimming left V 5 bases short and J 0 bases short, with 7 bases between. This CDR3 has 13 residues. CDR3 nucleotides: TGTGCCAGCAGTCTCGGGTCTAACTATGGCTACACCTTC. Encoded protein: CASSLGSNYGYTF.

The count of this clone is one. The rearrangement joins TRBV28 to TRBJ1-6; TRBD1 matches 9 bases. Germline CDR1 and CDR2: MDHEN and SYDVKM. V trimming: 2 bases; J trimming: 6 bases; junction bases outside the gene matches: 2. This CDR3 spans 15 amino acids. This CDR3 reads CASSLGDRVNSPLHF. The CDR3 DNA reads TGTGCCAGCAGTTTAGGGGACAGGGTTAATTCACCCCTCCACTTT. The whole variable domain, filled in from reference TRBV28 and TRBJ1-6, reads DVKVTQSSRYLVKRTGEKVFLECVQDMDHENMFWYRQDPGLGLRLIYFSYDVKMKEKGDIPEGYSVSREKKERFSLILESASTNQTSMYLCASSLGDRVNSPLHFGNGTRLTVT.

The genes are TRBV18 and TRBJ2-1, with D maybe TRBD2 (6 bases). The CDR3 extends over 12 amino acids. CDR1 is KGHSH, CDR2 LQKENI, per germline. V shed 3 bases and J shed 9 bases, with 9 bases lying between them. The CDR3 region is CASSPARGEQFF. The CDR3 bases are TGTGCCAGCTCACCGGCGCGGGGTGAGCAGTTCTTC. Filled out from reference TRBV18 and TRBJ2-1, the complete variable domain reads NAGVMQNPRHLVRRRGQEARLRCSPMKGHSHVYWYRQLPEEGLKFMVYLQKENIIDESGMPKERFSAEFPKEGPSILRIQQVVRGDSAAYFCASSPARGEQFFGPGTRLTVL.

The J gene is TRBJ2-2, the V gene TRBV7-2, with 7 bases lining up with TRBD1. The CDR3 loop spans 16 amino acids. Per the germline V gene, CDR1 is SGHTA and CDR2 is FQGNSA. The J segment lost 6 bases and the V segment lost 4 bases, leaving 11 bases of the junction unmatched. For the CDR3, the DNA is TGTGCCAGCAGCTCGACAGAGGGGGCGCCTCCCGGGGAGCTGTTTTTT. Protein sequence: CASSSTEGAPPGELFF.

This clone was recorded once. The V call is TRBV5-8, the J call TRBJ1-2, with 7 bases matching TRBD1. CDR3 length equals 15 residues. The germline V gene encodes CDR1 SGHTS and CDR2 YDEGEE. V dropped 0 bases and J dropped 7; count of bases not matched to a gene: 9. In DNA form, the CDR3 reads TGTGCCAGCAGCTTGGGGGCCGGGACAGCCATTGGCTACACCTTC. Amino acids: CASSLGAGTAIGYTF. The complete variable domain, with remaining parts taken from reference TRBV5-8 and TRBJ1-2, reads EAGVTQSPTHLIKTRGQQATLRCSPISGHTSVYWYQQALGLGLQFLLWYDEGEERNRGNFPPRFSGRQFPNYSSELNVNALELEDSALYLCASSLGAGTAIGYTFGSGTRLTVV.

This chain joins TRBV19 and TRBJ2-7; TRBD2 aligns across 7 bases. V was clipped by 6 bases and J by 4 bases; unmatched bases: 6. CDR3 length equals 13 residues. The germline V gene encodes CDR1 LNHDA and CDR2 SQIVND (reference sequence). As DNA, the CDR3 is TGTGCCAGTAGCGCAGGAGCGGGGTACGAGCAGTACGTC. Its translation: CASSAGAGYEQYV.

This sequence joins TRBV27 and TRBJ1-5; D perhaps matches TRBD1 (6 bases). V was shortened by 2 bases and J by 3 bases, with 8 bases between the two germline ends. Germline lookup yields CDR1 MNHEY and CDR2 SMNVEV (reference sequence). The length of the CDR3 is 14 residues. CDR3: CASSLQGINQPQHF. Here the CDR3 DNA reads TGTGCCAGCAGTTTACAGGGGATCAATCAGCCCCAGCATTTT.

The J gene is TRBJ2-7, the V gene TRBV30; weak D call: TRBD1 (5 bases). The CDR3 runs to 13 residues. V was pared by 1 base and J by 7 bases, with 14 bases between. In germline, CDR1 is GTSNPN, CDR2 SVGIG (reference sequence). The CDR3 here is CAWSAYIPGEQYF. CDR3 nucleotide sequence: TGTGCCTGGAGTGCGTACATCCCAGGGGAGCAGTACTTC.

The J gene is TRBJ2-7, the V gene TRBV18, with a weak D call TRBD2 (6 bases). The CDR3 is 16 amino acids. Trimming removed 5 bases from V and 0 bases from J, with 17 bases in between. Germline V CDR1 and CDR2: KGHSH, LQKENI. CDR3 nucleotide sequence: TGTGCCAGCTCATCAGACGGGGGTAGGGACTCCTACGAGCAGTACTTC. Translation: CASSSDGGRDSYEQYF.

There are a few counts of this clone. The CDR3 is CASSLSLRAKTEAFF. CDR3 nucleotides: TGTGCCAGCAGTTTGTCGCTCAGGGCCAAGACTGAAGCTTTCTTT. The chain carries TRBV28 and TRBJ1-1; D is perhaps TRBD1 (5 bases). Trimming left V 3 bases short and J 5 bases short, with 16 bases between. Germline CDR1 reads MDHEN; CDR2 reads SYDVKM. This CDR3 region has 15 residues.

The genes are TRBV2 and TRBJ1-1, with 8 positions matching TRBD1. With V trimmed by 5 bases and J by 1 base, 6 bases remained unmatched. Germline values: CDR1 SNHLY, CDR2 FYNNEI. The CDR3 length is 15 residues. The CDR3 DNA is TGTGCCAGCAGTACCCAGACAGGGGAGAACACTGAAGCTTTCTTT. Its protein product is CASSTQTGENTEAFF. The full variable domain, completed using reference TRBV2 and TRBJ1-1, is EPEVTQTPSHQVTQMGQEVILRCVPISNHLYFYWYRQILGQKVEFLVSFYNNEISEKSEIFDDQFSVERPDGSNFTLKIRSTKLEDSAMYFCASSTQTGENTEAFFGQGTRLTVV.

The rearrangement links TRBV11-3 to TRBJ2-2, with 7 bases that match TRBD2. The CDR3 extends over 11 amino acids. Losses at the gene ends were 8 bases for V and 6 bases for J; bases not matched to a gene: 0. Germline V gives CDR1 SGHNT, CDR2 YENEEA. CDR3 region: CASRGAGELFF. The CDR3 coding sequence is TGTGCCAGCCGGGGGGCCGGGGAGCTGTTTTTT.

This clone was observed a few times. The chain employs TRBV5-1 and TRBJ2-1, with TRBD1 matching 8 bases. Germline V lookup: CDR1 SGHRS, CDR2 YFSETQ. V gave up 6 bases and J gave up 4 bases; unmatched junction bases: 12. The CDR3 extends over 16 amino acids. The CDR3 loop reads CASTLSGTGIYNEQFF. The CDR3 DNA follows: TGCGCCAGCACCCTCTCCGGGACAGGAATATACAATGAGCAGTTCTTC.

This chain joins TRBV6-1 and TRBJ2-1, with 8 bases fitting TRBD2. The CDR3 runs to 13 residues. V shed 2 bases and J 9 bases; nucleotides not matched to a gene: 3. Germline loops: CDR1 MNHNS, CDR2 SASEGT. CDR3 amino acids: CASSETGGSEQFF. CDR3 DNA sequence: TGTGCCAGCAGTGAAACGGGGGGGAGTGAGCAGTTCTTC.

This clone showed up just once. The V and J genes are TRBV28 and TRBJ1-1, with TRBD1 identical over 9 bases. CDR3 length: 14 residues. V was pared by 2 bases and J by 4 bases, with 2 bases of the junction left unmatched. Germline values: CDR1 MDHEN, CDR2 SYDVKM. CDR3 DNA sequence: TGTGCCAGCAGTTTAACAGGGGGCCTCACTGAAGCTTTCTTT. Translated, it gives CASSLTGGLTEAFF.

V and J are TRBV18 and TRBJ1-4, with 7 nucleotides matching TRBD1. Germline loops: CDR1 KGHSH, CDR2 LQKENI. The J segment lost 8 bases and the V segment lost 3 bases, leaving 3 bases of the junction unmatched. There are 13 residues in the CDR3. In DNA form, the CDR3 reads TGTGCCAGCTCACCGTGGACAGGCGAAAAACTGTTTTTT. As protein: CASSPWTGEKLFF.

The rearrangement links TRBV14 to TRBJ2-6; 10 bases agree with TRBD1. Trimming at V came to 0 bases and at J to 2 bases, leaving 4 bases not matched to a gene. CDR3 size: 18 residues. Germline CDR1 is SGHDN and CDR2 is FVKESK. The CDR3 nucleotides are TGTGCCAGCAGCCAAGATCTGGGACAGGGGACTGGGGCCAACGTCCTGACTTTC. It specifies CASSQDLGQGTGANVLTF.

This sequence joins TRBV3-1 (or the pseudogene TRBV3-2) and TRBJ2-3; 12 bases are shared with TRBD2. Trimming took 7 bases from V and 4 from J; bases not matched to a gene: 9. This CDR3 region has 16 residues. Per the germline V gene, CDR1 is LGHDT and CDR2 is YNNKEL (reference sequence). The CDR3 spells CASNWGSSGGADTQYF. CDR3 bases: TGTGCCAGCAATTGGGGATCTAGCGGGGGGGCAGATACGCAGTATTTT.

The genes are TRBV6-6 and TRBJ2-3; D is possibly TRBD2 (5 bases). Germline values: CDR1 MNHNY, CDR2 SVGAGI (reference sequence). This CDR3 comprises 17 residues. Trimming stripped 5 bases from V and 6 bases from J, with 24 bases between. CDR3 DNA sequence: TGTGCCAGCAGTCCGCCTAGGGCGGGTCGGTCTTTGGATACGCAGTATTTT. Its protein is CASSPPRAGRSLDTQYF.

This sequence joins TRBV9 and TRBJ2-2; 9 positions match TRBD1. CDR3 length equals 14 residues. Trimming took 4 bases from V and 7 from J; bases not matched to a gene: 5. CDR1 SGDLS and CDR2 YYNGEE come from the germline V gene. CDR3 sequence (DNA): TGTGCCAGCAGCTCCCGACAGGGGGTCGGGGAGCTGTTTTTT. It specifies CASSSRQGVGELFF. The full variable domain, in which reference TRBV9 and TRBJ2-2 provide the parts outside the CDR3, is DSGVTQTPKHLITATGQRVTLRCSPRSGDLSVYWYQQSLDQGLQFLIQYYNGEERAKGNILERFSAQQFPDLHSELNLSSLELGDSALYFCASSSRQGVGELFFGEGSRLTVL.